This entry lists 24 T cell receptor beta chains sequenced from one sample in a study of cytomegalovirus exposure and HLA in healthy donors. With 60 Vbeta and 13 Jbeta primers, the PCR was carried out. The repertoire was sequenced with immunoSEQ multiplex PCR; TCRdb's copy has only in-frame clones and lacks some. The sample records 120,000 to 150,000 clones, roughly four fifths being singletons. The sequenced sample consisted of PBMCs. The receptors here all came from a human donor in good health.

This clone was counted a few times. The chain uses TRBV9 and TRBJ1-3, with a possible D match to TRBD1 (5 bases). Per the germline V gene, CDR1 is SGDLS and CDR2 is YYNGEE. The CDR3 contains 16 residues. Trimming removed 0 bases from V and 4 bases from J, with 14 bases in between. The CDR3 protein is CASSVDDLRGGNTIYF. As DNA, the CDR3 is TGTGCCAGCAGCGTAGATGACCTCCGGGGGGGAAACACCATATATTTT.

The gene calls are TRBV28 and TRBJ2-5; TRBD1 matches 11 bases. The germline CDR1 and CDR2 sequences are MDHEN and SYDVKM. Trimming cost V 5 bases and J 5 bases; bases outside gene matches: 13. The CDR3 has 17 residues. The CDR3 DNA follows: TGTGCCAGCAGTCCACACCTCGGGACAGGGGGGATGGAGACCCAGTACTTC. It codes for CASSPHLGTGGMETQYF.

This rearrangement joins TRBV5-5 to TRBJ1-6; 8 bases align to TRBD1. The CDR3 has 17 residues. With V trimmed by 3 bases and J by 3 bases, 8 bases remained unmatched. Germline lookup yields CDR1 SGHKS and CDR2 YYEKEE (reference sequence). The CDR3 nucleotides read TGTGCCAGCAGCTCGCTGGACAGGGCTGGCTATAATTCACCCCTCCACTTT. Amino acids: CASSSLDRAGYNSPLHF.

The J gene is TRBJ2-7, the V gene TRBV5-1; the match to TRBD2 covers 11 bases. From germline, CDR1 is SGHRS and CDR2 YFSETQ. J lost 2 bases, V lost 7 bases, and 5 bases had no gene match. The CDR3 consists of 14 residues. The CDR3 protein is CASSPTSGAYEQYF. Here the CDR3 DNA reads TGCGCCAGCTCCCCGACTAGCGGGGCCTACGAGCAGTACTTC.

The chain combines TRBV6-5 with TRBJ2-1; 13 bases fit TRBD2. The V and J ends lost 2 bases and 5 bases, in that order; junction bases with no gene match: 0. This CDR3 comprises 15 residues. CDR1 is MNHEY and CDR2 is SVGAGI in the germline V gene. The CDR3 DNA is TGTGCCAGCAGTTACGGACTAGCGGGGGACAATGAGCAGTTCTTC. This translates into CASSYGLAGDNEQFF.

CDR3 loop: CASSVTGVNTGELFF. The CDR3 region has the DNA TGTGCCAGCAGTGTGACAGGGGTAAACACCGGGGAGCTGTTTTTT. The chain combines TRBV6-6 with TRBJ2-2, with TRBD1 matching over 8 bases. This CDR3 region has 15 residues. CDR1 and CDR2 (germline): MNHNY, SVGAGI (reference sequence). J lost 2 bases, V lost 5 bases, and 4 bases had no gene match.

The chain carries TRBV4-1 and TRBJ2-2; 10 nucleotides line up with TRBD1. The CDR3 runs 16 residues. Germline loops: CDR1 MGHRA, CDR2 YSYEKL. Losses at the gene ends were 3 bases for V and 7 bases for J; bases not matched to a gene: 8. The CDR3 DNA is TGCGCCAGCAGCCAGCAGACAGGGGGCGCGGTCGGGGAGCTGTTTTTT. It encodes CASSQQTGGAVGELFF.

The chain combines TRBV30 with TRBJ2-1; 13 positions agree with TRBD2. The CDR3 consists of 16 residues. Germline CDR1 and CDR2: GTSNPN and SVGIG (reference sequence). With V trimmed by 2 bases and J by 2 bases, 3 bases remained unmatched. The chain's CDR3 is CAWSTGLAGPYNEQFF. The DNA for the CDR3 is TGTGCCTGGAGTACGGGACTAGCGGGACCCTACAATGAGCAGTTCTTC.

The CDR3: CASSQDVRSGNTIYF. The CDR3 bases are TGTGCCAGCAGCCAAGATGTTAGAAGTGGAAACACCATATATTTT. V is TRBV14 and J is TRBJ1-3; no reliable D call. Germline lookup yields CDR1 SGHDN and CDR2 FVKESK. This CDR3 contains 15 residues. The V end was cut by 0 bases, the J end by 3 bases, with 9 bases between.

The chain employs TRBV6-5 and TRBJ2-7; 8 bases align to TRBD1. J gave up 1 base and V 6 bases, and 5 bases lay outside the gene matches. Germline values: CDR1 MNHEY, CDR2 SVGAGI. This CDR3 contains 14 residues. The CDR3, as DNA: TGTGCCAGCAGCCCCGGACAGGGATCCTACGAGCAGTACTTC. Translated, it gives CASSPGQGSYEQYF.

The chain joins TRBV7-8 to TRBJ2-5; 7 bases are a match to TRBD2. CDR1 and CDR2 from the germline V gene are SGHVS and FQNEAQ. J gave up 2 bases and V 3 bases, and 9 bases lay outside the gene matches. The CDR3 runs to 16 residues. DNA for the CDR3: TGTGCCAGCAGCTTTTATGGGGGGGGACTGCAAGAGACCCAGTACTTC. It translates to CASSFYGGGLQETQYF.

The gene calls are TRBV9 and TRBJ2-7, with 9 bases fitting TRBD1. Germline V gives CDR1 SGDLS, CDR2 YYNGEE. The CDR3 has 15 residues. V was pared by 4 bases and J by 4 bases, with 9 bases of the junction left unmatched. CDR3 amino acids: CASSLGTGRGYEQYF. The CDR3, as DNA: TGTGCCAGCAGCCTGGGGACAGGGCGGGGATACGAGCAGTACTTC.

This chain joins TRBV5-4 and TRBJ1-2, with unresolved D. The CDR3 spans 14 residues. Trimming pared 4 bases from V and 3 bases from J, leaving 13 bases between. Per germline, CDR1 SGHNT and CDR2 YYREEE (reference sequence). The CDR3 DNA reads TGTGCCAGCAGCCCCACGCCCCGGGACTATGGCTACACCTTC. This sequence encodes CASSPTPRDYGYTF.

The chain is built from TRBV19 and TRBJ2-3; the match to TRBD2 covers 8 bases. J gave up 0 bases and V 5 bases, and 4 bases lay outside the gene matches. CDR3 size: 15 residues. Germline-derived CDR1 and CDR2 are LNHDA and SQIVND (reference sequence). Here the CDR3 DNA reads TGTGCCAGTAGTGACAGCGGGAGCAGCACAGATACGCAGTATTTT. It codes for CASSDSGSSTDTQYF.

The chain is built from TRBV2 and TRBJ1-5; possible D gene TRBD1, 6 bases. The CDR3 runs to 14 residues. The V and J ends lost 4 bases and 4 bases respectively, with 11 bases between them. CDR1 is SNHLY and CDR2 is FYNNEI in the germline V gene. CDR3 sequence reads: CASSGYRVNQPQHF. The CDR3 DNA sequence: TGTGCCAGCAGTGGATACAGGGTTAATCAGCCCCAGCATTTT.

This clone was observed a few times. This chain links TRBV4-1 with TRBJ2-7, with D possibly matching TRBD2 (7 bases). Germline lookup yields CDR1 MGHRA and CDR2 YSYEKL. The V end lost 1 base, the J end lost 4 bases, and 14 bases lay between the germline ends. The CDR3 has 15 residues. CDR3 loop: CASSQARGGKYEQYF. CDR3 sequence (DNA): TGCGCCAGCAGCCAAGCTAGGGGGGGGAAATACGAGCAGTACTTC.

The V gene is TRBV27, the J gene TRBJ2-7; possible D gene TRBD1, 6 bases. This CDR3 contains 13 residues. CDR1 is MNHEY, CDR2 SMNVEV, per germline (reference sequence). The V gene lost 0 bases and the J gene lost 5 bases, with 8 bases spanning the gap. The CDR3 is CASSLSRGNEQYF. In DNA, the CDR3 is TGTGCCAGCAGTTTATCCAGGGGCAACGAGCAGTACTTC.

DNA of the CDR3: TGTGCCAGCAGTTACTCGAGGGGGTCGTTAGGCCAGCCCCAGCATTTT. Translating it yields CASSYSRGSLGQPQHF. The V gene is TRBV6-7, the J gene TRBJ1-5, with D possibly TRBD1 on 6 matching bases. TRBV6-7 has ORF status, its function being uncertain. V was trimmed by 0 bases and J by 7 bases, leaving 16 bases between them. The CDR3 is 16 amino acids.

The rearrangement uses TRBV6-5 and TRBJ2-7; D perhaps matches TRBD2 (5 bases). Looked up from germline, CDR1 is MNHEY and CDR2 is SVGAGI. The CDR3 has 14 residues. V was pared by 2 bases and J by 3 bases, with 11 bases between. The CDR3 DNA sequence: TGTGCCAGCAGTTACCGGACTCGGGACTACGAGCAGTACTTC. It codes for CASSYRTRDYEQYF.

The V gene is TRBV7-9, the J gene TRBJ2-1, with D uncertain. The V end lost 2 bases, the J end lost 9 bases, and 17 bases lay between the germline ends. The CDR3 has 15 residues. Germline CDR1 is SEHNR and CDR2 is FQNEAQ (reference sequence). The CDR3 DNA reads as TGTGCCAGCAGCTTATCCGCCAATTTGTTCGGTGAGCAGTTCTTC. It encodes CASSLSANLFGEQFF.

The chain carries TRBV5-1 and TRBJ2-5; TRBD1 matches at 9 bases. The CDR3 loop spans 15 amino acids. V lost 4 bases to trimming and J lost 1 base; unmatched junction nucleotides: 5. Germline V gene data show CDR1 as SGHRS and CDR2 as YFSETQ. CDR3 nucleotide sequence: TGCGCCAGCAGCGGGACAGGGCCGTTCCAAGAGACCCAGTACTTC. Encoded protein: CASSGTGPFQETQYF.

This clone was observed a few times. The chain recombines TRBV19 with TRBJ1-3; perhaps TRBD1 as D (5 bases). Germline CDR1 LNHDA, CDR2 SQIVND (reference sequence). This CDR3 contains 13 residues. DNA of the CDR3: TGTGGAACGACAGCACTCTCTGGAAACACCATATATTTT. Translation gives CGTTALSGNTIYF.

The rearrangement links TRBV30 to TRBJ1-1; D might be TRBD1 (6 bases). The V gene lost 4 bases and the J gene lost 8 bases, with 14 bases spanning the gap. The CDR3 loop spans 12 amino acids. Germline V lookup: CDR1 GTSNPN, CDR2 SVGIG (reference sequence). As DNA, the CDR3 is TGTGCCTGGACCTCGGGGGGGCGGGAAGCTTTCTTT. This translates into CAWTSGGREAFF.

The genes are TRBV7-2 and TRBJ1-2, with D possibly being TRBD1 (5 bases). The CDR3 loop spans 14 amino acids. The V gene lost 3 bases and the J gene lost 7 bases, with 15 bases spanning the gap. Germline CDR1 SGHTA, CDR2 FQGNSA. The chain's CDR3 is CASSFLTETGGYTF. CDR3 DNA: TGTGCCAGCAGCTTCTTGACAGAGACGGGTGGCTACACCTTC.